This TCR beta chain was sequenced in a study of shared clonotypes between healthy human individuals. Study results and limitations: Tissues were not sampled, only blood, and their repertoires likely differ.

Here immunoSEQ multiplex PCR was the method, and the copy in TCRdb shows in-frame clones only, minus some. The sample records about 680,000 clones, about 74% being singletons. CDR1 is SGHVS, CDR2 FQNEAQ, per germline. The length of the CDR3 is 14 residues. V dropped 5 bases and J dropped 14; count of bases not matched to a gene: 15. This clone was seen a few times. What it recognizes is unknown. Study donors comprised healthy, HIV-negative adults devoid of recent acute infection or vaccination. All participating donors were Caucasian adults from Nashville, Tennessee. In the CD4+ fraction, cells were divided into CD45RA+ naive and CD45RA-negative memory subsets.

The receptor was derived from a woman in her 30s in good health. The sequencing input was memory CD4+ T cells sorted from blood. The subset was: CD45RA-negative fraction. The chain uses TRBV7-8 and TRBJ2-1; 7 bases are shared with TRBD1. CDR3 in amino acids: CASSRQSLTGYKFF. CDR3 sequence (DNA): TGTGCCAGCAGCCGTCAAAGCTTGACAGGGTATAAGTTCTTC.